This TCR beta chain was profiled in a study of shared clonotypes between healthy human individuals. It was CD45RO-negative cells, positively selected for CCR7, that made up naive CD8 cells, with terminally differentiated effector memory CD45RA+ cells excluded. The authors ran the assay at deep level. Sequencing was performed with immunoSEQ multiplex PCR; in TCRdb, only in-frame clones are kept and a portion is missing. The sample lists about 700,000 clones; about 90% were seen once. CDR3 length: 13 amino acids. V lost 5 bases and J lost 6, with 10 bases in between. Germline lookup yields CDR1 MNHEY and CDR2 SVGAGI.

The sample was naive CD8+ T cells sorted from blood. The J gene is TRBJ2-2, the V gene TRBV6-5, with unresolved D. This sequence originates from a man younger than 45 in good health. The DNA of the CDR3 is TGTGCCAGCAGTACGACTCCTTCCGGGGAGCTGTTTTTT. Its translation is CASSTTPSGELFF.